The next 7 T cell receptor beta chains were all read from a single sample in a study of shared clonotypes between healthy human individuals. Data came from immunoSEQ multiplex PCR; TCRdb stores just in-frame clones and leaves some out. The table shows about 1 million clones, with around 74% occurring only once. Sequenced input: memory CD4+ T cells sorted from blood. Regarding subset: CD45RA-negative fraction. The receptors were gathered from a man aged 18-30 years in good health.

The chain couples TRBV7-2 to TRBJ2-3; D gene uncertain. In germline, CDR1 is SGHTA, CDR2 FQGNSA. Trimming took off 4 bases at V and 3 bases at J, with 8 bases between the two ends. This CDR3 comprises 13 residues. CDR3 region: CASSSEVTDTQYF. The CDR3 DNA sequence: TGTGCCAGCAGCTCAGAGGTGACAGATACGCAGTATTTT.

This clone appeared once. The chain employs TRBV11-2 and TRBJ1-3; D is unresolved. Trimming took off 5 bases at V and 6 bases at J, with 17 bases between the two ends. This CDR3 is 15 amino acids long. Germline loops: CDR1 SGHAT, CDR2 FQNNGV. The CDR3 sequence is CASSDQSQISNTIYF. CDR3 nucleotide sequence: TGTGCCAGCAGCGATCAAAGCCAAATTTCAAACACCATATATTTT.

This sequence joins TRBV2 and TRBJ1-6; no definite D call. Per germline, CDR1 SNHLY and CDR2 FYNNEI. V was pared by 3 bases and J by 6 bases, with 27 bases between. The CDR3 contains 20 residues. This CDR3 reads CASSDLRKGGTYYGNSPLHF. DNA for the CDR3: TGTGCCAGCAGTGACCTCAGGAAAGGAGGAACCTACTACGGTAATTCACCCCTCCACTTT. The whole variable domain, remainder taken from reference TRBV2 and TRBJ1-6, is EPEVTQTPSHQVTQMGQEVILRCVPISNHLYFYWYRQILGQKVEFLVSFYNNEISEKSEIFDDQFSVERPDGSNFTLKIRSTKLEDSAMYFCASSDLRKGGTYYGNSPLHFGNGTRLTVT.

The rearrangement uses TRBV30 and TRBJ1-6; D unclear. V lost 0 bases, J lost 5 bases, and 11 bases lay in between. CDR3 size: 15 residues. Per germline, CDR1 GTSNPN and CDR2 SVGIG (reference sequence). The CDR3 loop reads CAWSVLGRDNSPLHF. The DNA for the CDR3 is TGTGCCTGGAGTGTACTCGGACGGGATAATTCACCCCTCCACTTT.

The sample holds a few counts of this clone. This sequence joins TRBV7-2 and TRBJ2-7, with 11 bases lining up with TRBD1. CDR1 and CDR2 from the germline V gene are SGHTA and FQGNSA. V dropped 1 base and J dropped 3; count of bases not matched to a gene: 2. CDR3 size: 15 residues. CDR3: CASSLGGTGGYEQYF. The CDR3 DNA sequence: TGTGCCAGCAGCTTAGGGGGGACAGGGGGCTACGAGCAGTACTTC.

The gene calls are TRBV7-8 and TRBJ1-2; possible D gene TRBD1, 5 bases. CDR3 length: 15 residues. V lost 5 bases, J lost 4 bases, and 17 bases lay in between. Germline CDR1 SGHVS, CDR2 FQNEAQ. The CDR3: CASSPRGREAYGYTF. The CDR3 nucleotides are TGTGCCAGCAGCCCTAGGGGAAGGGAAGCCTATGGCTACACCTTC.

The chain links TRBV6-6 to TRBJ1-5, with 7 bases aligning to TRBD1. The germline gives CDR1 MNHNY, CDR2 SVGAGI (reference sequence). Trimming removed 6 bases from V and 4 bases from J; junction bases left unmatched: 6. The CDR3 covers 14 residues. CDR3 region: CASSLRDSNQPQHF. DNA of the CDR3: TGTGCCAGCAGCCTTCGGGACAGTAATCAGCCCCAGCATTTT.